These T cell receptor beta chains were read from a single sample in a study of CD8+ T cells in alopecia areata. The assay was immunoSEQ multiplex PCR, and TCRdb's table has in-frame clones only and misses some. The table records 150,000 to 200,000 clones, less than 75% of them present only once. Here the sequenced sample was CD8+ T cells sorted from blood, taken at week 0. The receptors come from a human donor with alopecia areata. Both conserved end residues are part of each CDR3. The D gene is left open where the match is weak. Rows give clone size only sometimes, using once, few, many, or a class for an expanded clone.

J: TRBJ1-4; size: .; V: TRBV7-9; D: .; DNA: TGTGCCAGCAGCCCCCGGGACCTTGCAACTAATGAAAAACTGTTTTTT; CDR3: CASSPRDLATNEKLFF
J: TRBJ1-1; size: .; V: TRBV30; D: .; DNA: TGTGCCTGGAGTGCCACACTGAACACTGAAGCTTTCTTT; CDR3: CAWSATLNTEAFF
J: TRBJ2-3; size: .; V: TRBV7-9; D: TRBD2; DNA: TGTGCCAGCAGCTATGAGCGCGGGGGGGCAGATACGCAGTATTTT; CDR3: CASSYERGGADTQYF
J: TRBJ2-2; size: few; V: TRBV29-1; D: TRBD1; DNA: TGCAGCGTCATGACAGGGACGAACACCGGGGAGCTGTTTTTT; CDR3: CSVMTGTNTGELFF
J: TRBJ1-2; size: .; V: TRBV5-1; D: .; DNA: TGCGCCAGCAGCTCGGGACGGAGTGGCTACACCTTC; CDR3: CASSSGRSGYTF
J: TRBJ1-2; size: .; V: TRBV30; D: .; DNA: TGTGCCTGGAGTGTTGGGGGTACCTATGGCTACACCTTC; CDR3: CAWSVGGTYGYTF
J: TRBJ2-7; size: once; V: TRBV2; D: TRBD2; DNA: TGTGCCAGCAGTGGACTAGCGGGGGGCGCCGACGAGCAGTACTTC; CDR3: CASSGLAGGADEQYF
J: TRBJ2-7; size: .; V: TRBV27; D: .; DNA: TGTGCCAGCAGTTTATACCCATCCTACGAGCAGTACTTC; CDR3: CASSLYPSYEQYF
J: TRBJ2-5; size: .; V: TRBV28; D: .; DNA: TGTGCCAGCAGTTTAACCTCTAGCGTAGAGACCCAGTACTTC; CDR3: CASSLTSSVETQYF
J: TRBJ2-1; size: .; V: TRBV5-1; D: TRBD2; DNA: TGCGCCAGCACTACCGGGGGGTACAATGAGCAGTTCTTC; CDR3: CASTTGGYNEQFF
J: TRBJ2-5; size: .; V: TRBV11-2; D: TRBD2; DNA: TGTGCCAGCAGCTCGTTACGATGGACTAGCGGGGGCAGGGGGACCCAGTACTTC; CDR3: CASSSLRWTSGGRGTQYF
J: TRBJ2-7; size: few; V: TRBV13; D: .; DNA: TGTGCCAGCAGCTTAGGTAGAGCCTACGAGCAGTACTTC; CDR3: CASSLGRAYEQYF
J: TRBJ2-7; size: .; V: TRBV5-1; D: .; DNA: TGCGCCAGCAGCTTGGGCGTAGGCTACGAGCAGTACTTC; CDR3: CASSLGVGYEQYF
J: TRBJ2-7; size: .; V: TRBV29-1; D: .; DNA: TGCAGCGTTGGCGTCGGAAATTACGAGCAGTACTTC; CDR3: CSVGVGNYEQYF
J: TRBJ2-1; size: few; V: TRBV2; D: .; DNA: TGTGCCAGCAGTGAAACTATCCGGTTAGAGCAGTTCTTC; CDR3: CASSETIRLEQFF
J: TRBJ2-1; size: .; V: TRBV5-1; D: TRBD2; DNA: TGCGCCAGCAGCTATAGCGGGGGATACAATGAGCAGTTCTTC; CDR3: CASSYSGGYNEQFF
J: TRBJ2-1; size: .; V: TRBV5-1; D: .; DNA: TGCGCCAGCAGCTCTGCCAATGAGCAGTTCTTC; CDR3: CASSSANEQFF
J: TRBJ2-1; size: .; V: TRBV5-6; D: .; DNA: TGTGCCAGCAGCTTGGGGGAATCGGGTGAGCAGTTCTTC; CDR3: CASSLGESGEQFF
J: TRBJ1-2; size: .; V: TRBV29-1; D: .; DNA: TGCAGCGACGTGGGGAACTATGGCTACACCTTC; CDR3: CSDVGNYGYTF
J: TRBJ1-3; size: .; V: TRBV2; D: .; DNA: TGTGCCAGCACGCGCGGGGGAAACACCATATATTTT; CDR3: CASTRGGNTIYF
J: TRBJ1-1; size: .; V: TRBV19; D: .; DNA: TGTGCCAGTAGTATCTCCGGGGGCAACACTGAAGCTTTCTTT; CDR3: CASSISGGNTEAFF
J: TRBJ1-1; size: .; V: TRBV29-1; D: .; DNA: TGCAGCGTTGACAGGGGGAACACTGAAGCTTTCTTT; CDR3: CSVDRGNTEAFF
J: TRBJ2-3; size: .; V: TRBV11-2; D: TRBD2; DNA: TGTGCCAGCAGCTTAGAGCTAGCGGGGGGGCCTAGGACAGATACGCAGTATTTT; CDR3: CASSLELAGGPRTDTQYF
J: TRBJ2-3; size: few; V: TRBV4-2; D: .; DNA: TGTGCCAGCAGCCAAGTGGGGGATACGCAGTATTTT; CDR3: CASSQVGDTQYF
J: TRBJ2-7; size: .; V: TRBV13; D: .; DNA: TGTGCCAGCAGCATTGGCAGAAACTACGAGCAGTACTTC; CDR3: CASSIGRNYEQYF
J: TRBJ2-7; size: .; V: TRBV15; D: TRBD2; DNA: TGTGCCACCAGCAGAGGGCTGACTAGCGAGGACTACGAGCAGTACTTC; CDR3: CATSRGLTSEDYEQYF
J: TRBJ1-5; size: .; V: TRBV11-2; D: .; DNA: TGTGCCAGCAGCTTGGGAGTATATAGCAATCAGCCCCAGCATTTT; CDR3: CASSLGVYSNQPQHF
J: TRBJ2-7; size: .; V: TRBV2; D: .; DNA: TGTGCCAGCAGTGAAGGGGGCTACGAGCAGTACTTC; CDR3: CASSEGGYEQYF
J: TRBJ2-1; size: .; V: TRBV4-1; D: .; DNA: TGCGCCAGCAGCCAAGGGGGGTTTCCCCACAATGAGCAGTTCTTC; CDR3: CASSQGGFPHNEQFF
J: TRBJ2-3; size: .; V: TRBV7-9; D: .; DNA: TGTGCCAGCAGCTTAGCGTTTGAGACTAGGGAGAATACGCAGTATTTT; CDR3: CASSLAFETRENTQYF
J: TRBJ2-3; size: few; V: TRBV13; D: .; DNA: TGTGCCAGCAGCTTAGTACCCGACAGCCTAGATACGCAGTATTTT; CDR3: CASSLVPDSLDTQYF
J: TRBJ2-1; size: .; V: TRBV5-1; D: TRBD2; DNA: TGCGCCAGCAGCGCCGGGACTAGCGGGGGAGGGGATCAGTTCTTC; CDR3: CASSAGTSGGGDQFF
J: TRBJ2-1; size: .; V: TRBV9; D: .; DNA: TGTGCCAGCAGCGTGGGTTCTAGCAGTGAGCAGTTCTTC; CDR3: CASSVGSSSEQFF
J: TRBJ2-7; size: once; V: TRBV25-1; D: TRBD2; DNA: TGTGCCAGCAGTGATCGGACTAGCGGGGGCTCCGGGCGCGAGCAGTACTTC; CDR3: CASSDRTSGGSGREQYF
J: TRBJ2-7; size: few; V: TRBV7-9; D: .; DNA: TGTGCCAGCAGCTCGGACAGCTCCTACGAGCAGTACTTC; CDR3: CASSSDSSYEQYF
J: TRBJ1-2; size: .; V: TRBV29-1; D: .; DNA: TGCAGCGACGAGCAGGGCAGCTATGGCTACACCTTC; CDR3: CSDEQGSYGYTF
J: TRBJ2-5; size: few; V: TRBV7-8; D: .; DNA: TGTGCCAGCAGCTTAAGCCGGCGGGTCGAGGGGACCCAGTACTTC; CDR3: CASSLSRRVEGTQYF
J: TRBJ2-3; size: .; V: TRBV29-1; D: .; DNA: TGCAGCGTGGACCTACAGGGTAGCACAGATACGCAGTATTTT; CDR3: CSVDLQGSTDTQYF
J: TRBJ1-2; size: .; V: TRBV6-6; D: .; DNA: TGTGCCAGCAGTTATGGACACGATGGCTACACCTTC; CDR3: CASSYGHDGYTF
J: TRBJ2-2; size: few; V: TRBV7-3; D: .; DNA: TGTGCCAGCAGCTTAATAACCACCGGGGAGCTGTTTTTT; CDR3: CASSLITTGELFF
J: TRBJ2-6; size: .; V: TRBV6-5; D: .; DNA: TGTGCCAGCAGCTACTGGGGGGACGCTGGGGCCAACGTCCTGACTTTC; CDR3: CASSYWGDAGANVLTF
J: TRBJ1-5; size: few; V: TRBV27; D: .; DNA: TGTGCCAGCAGTGACGGCGGCAATCAGCCCCAGCATTTT; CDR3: CASSDGGNQPQHF